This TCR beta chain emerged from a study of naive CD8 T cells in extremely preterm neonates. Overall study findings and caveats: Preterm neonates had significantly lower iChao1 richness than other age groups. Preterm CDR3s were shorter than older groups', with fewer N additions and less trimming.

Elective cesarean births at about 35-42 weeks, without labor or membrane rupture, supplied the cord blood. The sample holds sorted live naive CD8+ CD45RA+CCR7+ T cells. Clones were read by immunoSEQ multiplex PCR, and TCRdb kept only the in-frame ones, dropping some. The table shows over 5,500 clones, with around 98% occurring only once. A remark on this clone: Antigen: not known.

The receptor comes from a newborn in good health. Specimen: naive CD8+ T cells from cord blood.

The CDR3 DNA is TGTGCCAGCGCCTTCGGGGGGCCACTTGGGGATACGCAGTATTTT. This sequence encodes CASAFGGPLGDTQYF. The chain has TRBV9 and TRBJ2-3, with D perhaps TRBD2 (7 bases). Between the trimmed V and J ends, which lost 7 bases and 6 bases, there was a span of 21 bases. The CDR3 runs to 15 residues. The V gene's germline CDR1 is SGDLS and CDR2 YYNGEE.